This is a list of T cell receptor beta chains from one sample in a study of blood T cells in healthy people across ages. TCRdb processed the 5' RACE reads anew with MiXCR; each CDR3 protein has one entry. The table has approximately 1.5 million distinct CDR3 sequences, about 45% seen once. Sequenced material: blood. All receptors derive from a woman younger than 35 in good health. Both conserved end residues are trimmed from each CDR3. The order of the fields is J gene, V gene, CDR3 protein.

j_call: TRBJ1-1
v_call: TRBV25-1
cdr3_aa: ASSEYATMNTEAF

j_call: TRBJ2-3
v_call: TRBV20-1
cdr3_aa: SAKWQGDTQY

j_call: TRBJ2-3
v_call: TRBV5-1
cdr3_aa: ASSTFDSTDTQY

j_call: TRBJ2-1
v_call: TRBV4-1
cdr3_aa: ASSQDGQGVSVNEQF

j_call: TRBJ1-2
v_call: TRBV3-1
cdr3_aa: ASSQGVGYGHT

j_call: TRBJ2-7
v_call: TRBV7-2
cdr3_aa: ASSSRLGLHEQY

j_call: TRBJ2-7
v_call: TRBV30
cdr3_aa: AWEGQLRTEQY

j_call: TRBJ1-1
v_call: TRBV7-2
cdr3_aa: ASSQDPAVRDTEAF

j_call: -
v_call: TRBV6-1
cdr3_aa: ASSEAGQATYEQY

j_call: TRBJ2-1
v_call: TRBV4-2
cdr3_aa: ASSQGSQTALADEQF

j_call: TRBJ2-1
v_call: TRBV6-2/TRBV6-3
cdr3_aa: ASSIRQGNYNEQF

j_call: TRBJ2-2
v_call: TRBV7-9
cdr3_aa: ASSSSGRRTTGELF

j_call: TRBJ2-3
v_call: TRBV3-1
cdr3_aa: ASSQDGLGLGGTQY

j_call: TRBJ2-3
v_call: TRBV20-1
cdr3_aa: SAAGLAYSADTQY

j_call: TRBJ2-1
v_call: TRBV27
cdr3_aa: ASSFFDEQF

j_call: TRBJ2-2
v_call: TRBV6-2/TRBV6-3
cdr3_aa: ASGRDAGELF

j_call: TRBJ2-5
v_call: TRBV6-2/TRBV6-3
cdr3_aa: ASISGLAGGPLY

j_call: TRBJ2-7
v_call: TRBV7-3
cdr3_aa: ASSLSSSGRNEQY

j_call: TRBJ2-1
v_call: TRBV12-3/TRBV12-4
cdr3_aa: ASSTRDGAYNEQF

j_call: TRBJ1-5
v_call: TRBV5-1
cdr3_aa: ASSHEDSLNQPQH

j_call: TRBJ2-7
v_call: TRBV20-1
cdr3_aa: SARPGLGNGYEQY

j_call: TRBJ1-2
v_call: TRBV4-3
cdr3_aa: ASSQDTAGYT

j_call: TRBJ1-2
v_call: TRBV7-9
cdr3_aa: ASSVKSPTGYT

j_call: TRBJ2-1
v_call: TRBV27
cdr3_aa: ASSLFGDEQF

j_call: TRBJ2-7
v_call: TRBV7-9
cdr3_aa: ANSLATTYEQY

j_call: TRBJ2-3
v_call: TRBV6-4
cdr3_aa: ASGTITTDTQY

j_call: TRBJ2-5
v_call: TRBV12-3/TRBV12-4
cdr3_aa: ASSRVAGGWEQY

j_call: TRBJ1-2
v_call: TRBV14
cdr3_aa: ASSRGRGYGYT

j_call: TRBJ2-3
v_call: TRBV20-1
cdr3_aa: SARSGQGGTDTQY

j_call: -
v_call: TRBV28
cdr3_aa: ASSPWDRGTHIQY

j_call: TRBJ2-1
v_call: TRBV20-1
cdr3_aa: SARDGAGPAAGGRDEQF

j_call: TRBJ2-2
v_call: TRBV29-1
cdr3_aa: SVGLATGELF

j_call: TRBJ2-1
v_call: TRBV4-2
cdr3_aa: ASSQETSGYNEQF

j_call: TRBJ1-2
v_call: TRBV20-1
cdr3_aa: SARDGAGGVYWYGYT

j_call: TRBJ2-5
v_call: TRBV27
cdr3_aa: ASSRTYRVLGETQY

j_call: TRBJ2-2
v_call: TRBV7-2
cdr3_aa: ASTTRLALSGELF

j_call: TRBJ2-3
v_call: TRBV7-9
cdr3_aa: ASSTTSRDTQY

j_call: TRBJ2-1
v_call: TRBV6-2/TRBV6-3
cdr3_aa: ASSRGRALNEQF

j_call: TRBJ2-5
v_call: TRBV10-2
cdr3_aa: ASRGTTETQY

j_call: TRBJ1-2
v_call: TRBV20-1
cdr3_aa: SARDPGGGFGYT

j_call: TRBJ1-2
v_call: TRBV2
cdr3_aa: ASSDRQGVYGYT

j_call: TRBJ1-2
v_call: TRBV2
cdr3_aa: ASRAGERGYT

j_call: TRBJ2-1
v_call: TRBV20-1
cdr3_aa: SAPMLSGENNEQF

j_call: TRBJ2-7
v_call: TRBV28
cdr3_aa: ASRYTGLSYEQY

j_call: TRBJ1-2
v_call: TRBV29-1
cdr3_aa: SDSTGEANYGYT

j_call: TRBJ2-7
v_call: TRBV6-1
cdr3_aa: ASSDSGAYPSYEQY

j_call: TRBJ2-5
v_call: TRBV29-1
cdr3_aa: SVKGGGVAGEQY

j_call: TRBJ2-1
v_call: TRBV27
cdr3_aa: ASSSQRGVNEQF

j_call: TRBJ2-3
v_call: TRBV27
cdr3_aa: ASRPKSSTDTQY

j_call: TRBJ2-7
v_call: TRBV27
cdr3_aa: ASSRLGQYSYEQY

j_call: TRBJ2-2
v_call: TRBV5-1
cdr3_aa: ASSLGLAVTGELF

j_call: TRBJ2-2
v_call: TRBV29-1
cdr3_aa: SVEEPPGSGELF

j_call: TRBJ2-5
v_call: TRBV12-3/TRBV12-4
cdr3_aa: ASSLRIAGGVQETQY

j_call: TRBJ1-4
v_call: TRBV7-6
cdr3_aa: ASSLDRGGLVNEKLF

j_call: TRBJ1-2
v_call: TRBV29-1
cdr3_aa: SVGAGLGGHT